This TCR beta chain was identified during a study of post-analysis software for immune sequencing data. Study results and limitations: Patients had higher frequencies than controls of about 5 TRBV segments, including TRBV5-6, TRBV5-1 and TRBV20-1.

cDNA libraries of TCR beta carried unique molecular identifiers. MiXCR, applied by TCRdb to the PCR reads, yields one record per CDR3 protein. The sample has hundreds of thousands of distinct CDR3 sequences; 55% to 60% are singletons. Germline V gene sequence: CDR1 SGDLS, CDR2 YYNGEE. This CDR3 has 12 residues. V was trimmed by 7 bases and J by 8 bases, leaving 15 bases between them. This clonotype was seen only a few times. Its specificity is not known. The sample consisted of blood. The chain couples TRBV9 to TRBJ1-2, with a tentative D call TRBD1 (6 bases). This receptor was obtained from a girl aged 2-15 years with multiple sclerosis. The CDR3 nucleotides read TGTGCCAGCGGACAGCCCAAGGCCGGCTACACCTTC. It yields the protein CASGQPKAGYTF.